This T cell receptor beta chain originates from a study of T-cell memory formation after mild COVID-19. This clonotype was detected only a few times. This CDR3 has 13 amino acids. V was pared by 8 bases and J by 0 bases, with 10 bases between. Germline assignment: CDR1 MNHEY and CDR2 SVGAGI. MiXCR, applied by TCRdb to the 5' RACE reads, yields one record per CDR3 protein. In the table there are around 110,000 distinct CDR3 sequences, about a sixth of which are singletons. The source material was PBMCs or a T cell subset sorted from them (not recorded which). The chain carries TRBV6-5 and TRBJ2-5; perhaps TRBD1 as D (6 bases). This TCR came from an adult woman who had mild COVID-19 (a few samples of this study predate the infection). Cell type and time point are not known. CDR3 region: CASHRDNQETQYF. The DNA for the CDR3 is TGTGCCAGCCATCGGGACAACCAAGAGACCCAGTACTTC.